One and the same sample provided the 2 T cell receptor beta chains below, sequenced in a study of blood T cells in healthy people across ages. The use of a sample-barcoded 5' primer and a J-beta primer mix characterized a second PCR of about 6 to 12 cycles. TCRdb called the 5' RACE reads again in MiXCR, with one record for every CDR3 protein. The sample contains roughly 410,000 distinct CDR3 sequences, about 49% of which appear only once. The sample comprised blood. The receptors were gathered from a man aged 60 to 69 in good health.

This chain links TRBV12-3 or TRBV12-4 with TRBJ2-6; TRBD1 might be the D (5 bases). CDR3 length: 23 amino acids. Trimming shortened V by 3 bases and J by 7 bases, and 37 bases separated the two germline ends. CDR3 sequence: CASSFWLGGAPSSGAKVANVLTF. The CDR3, as DNA: TGTGCCAGCAGTTTTTGGCTAGGTGGGGCTCCTTCCTCTGGGGCCAAGGTCGCCAACGTCCTGACTTTC.

In its sample, this clonotype was seen a few times. The chain uses TRBV7-8 and TRBJ2-3, with D unclear. The CDR3 loop spans 13 amino acids. Trimming took off 0 bases at V and 5 bases at J, with 6 bases between the two ends. Germline V gene lookup returns CDR1 SGHVS and CDR2 FQNEAQ. The CDR3 DNA is TGTGCCAGCAGCTTAGCGCTTCTAGATACGCAGTATTTT. The encoded protein is CASSLALLDTQYF. The full variable domain, in which reference TRBV7-8 and TRBJ2-3 provide the parts outside the CDR3, is GAGVSQSPRYKVAKRGQDVALRCDPISGHVSLFWYQQALGQGPEFLTYFQNEAQLDKSGLPSDRFFAERPEGSVSTLKIQRTQQEDSAVYLCASSLALLDTQYFGPGTRLTVL.